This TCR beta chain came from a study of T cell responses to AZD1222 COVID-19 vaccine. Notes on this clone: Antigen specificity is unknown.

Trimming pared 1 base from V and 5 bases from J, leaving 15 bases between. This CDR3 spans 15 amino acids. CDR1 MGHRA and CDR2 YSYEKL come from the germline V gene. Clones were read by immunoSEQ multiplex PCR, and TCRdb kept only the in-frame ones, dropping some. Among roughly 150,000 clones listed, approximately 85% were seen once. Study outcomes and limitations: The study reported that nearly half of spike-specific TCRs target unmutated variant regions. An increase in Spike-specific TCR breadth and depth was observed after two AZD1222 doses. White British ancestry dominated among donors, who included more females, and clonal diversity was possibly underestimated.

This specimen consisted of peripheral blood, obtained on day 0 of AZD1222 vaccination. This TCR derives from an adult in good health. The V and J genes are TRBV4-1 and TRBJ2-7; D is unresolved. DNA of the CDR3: TGCGCCAGCAGCCAAGGACTTTCTAAGGGCCACGAGCAGTACTTC. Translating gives CASSQGLSKGHEQYF.